The 20 T cell receptor beta chains reported below all come from one sample, sequenced in a study of shared clonotypes between healthy human individuals. Clones were read by immunoSEQ multiplex PCR, and TCRdb kept only the in-frame ones, dropping some. The table shows some 2.1 million clones, with about 95% occurring only once. Naive CD8 cells lacked CD45RO, underwent positive selection for CCR7 and left out terminally differentiated effector memory CD45RA+ cells. The sample was naive CD8+ T cells sorted from blood. The receptor source for this set is a young man in good health.

This clone was recorded once. CDR3 sequence: CASSSSGTWETQYF. The CDR3 bases are TGTGCCAGCAGCTCTAGCGGGACCTGGGAGACCCAGTACTTC. The rearrangement joins TRBV13 to TRBJ2-5; 9 bases are shared with TRBD2. CDR1 and CDR2 (germline): PRHDT, FYEKMQ (reference sequence). Trimming cost V 4 bases and J 5 bases; bases outside gene matches: 5. The CDR3 spans 14 residues. Full variable domain (outside the CDR3, taken from reference TRBV13 and TRBJ2-5): AAGVIQSPRHLIKEKRETATLKCYPIPRHDTVYWYQQGPGQDPQFLISFYEKMQSDKGSIPDRFSAQQFSDYHSELNMSSLELGDSALYFCASSSSGTWETQYFGPGTRLLVL.

V usage is TRBV6-5 and J usage is TRBJ1-3; TRBD1 might be the D (5 bases). Trimming removed 2 bases at V and 0 bases at J, with 11 bases between. Per germline, CDR1 MNHEY and CDR2 SVGAGI. The CDR3 runs 16 residues. The CDR3 DNA is TGTGCCAGCAGTTACGTGGGACCCCTCTCTGGAAACACCATATATTTT. This translates into CASSYVGPLSGNTIYF.

This clone showed up just once. CDR3 DNA sequence: TGTGCCAGCAGTGAAGACCCGGGAAGCTCCTACGAGCAGTACTTC. Amino acid sequence: CASSEDPGSSYEQYF. V is TRBV6-1 and J is TRBJ2-7, with D perhaps matching TRBD2 (5 bases). Trimming removed 1 base from V and 0 bases from J, with 10 bases in between. The V gene's germline CDR1 is MNHNS and CDR2 SASEGT. There are 15 residues in the CDR3.

J is TRBJ1-1 and V is TRBV7-9, with D unclear. The CDR3 is 15 residues long. Trimming shortened V by 4 bases and J by 1 base, and 13 bases separated the two germline ends. CDR1 and CDR2 from the germline V gene are SEHNR and FQNEAQ (reference sequence). CDR3: CASSSVSSGNTEAFF. The DNA of the CDR3 is TGTGCCAGCAGCTCCGTCTCGTCTGGGAACACTGAAGCTTTCTTT. The entire variable domain, with the rest obtained from reference TRBV7-9 and TRBJ1-1, is as follows: DTGVSQNPRHKITKRGQNVTFRCDPISEHNRLYWYRQTLGQGPEFLTYFQNEAQLEKSRLLSDRFSAERPKGSFSTLEIQRTEQGDSAMYLCASSSVSSGNTEAFFGQGTRLTVV.

The CDR3 loop reads CASSGIQGAKYGYTF. The CDR3 DNA sequence: TGTGCCAGCAGCGGAATACAGGGGGCCAAATATGGCTACACCTTC. The rearrangement links TRBV9 to TRBJ1-2; TRBD1 agrees at 9 bases. This CDR3 contains 15 residues. V lost 3 bases, J lost 5 bases, and 8 bases stayed unmatched. Germline V gene lookup returns CDR1 SGDLS and CDR2 YYNGEE. The variable domain in full, with the rest retrieved from reference TRBV9 and TRBJ1-2, is DSGVTQTPKHLITATGQRVTLRCSPRSGDLSVYWYQQSLDQGLQFLIQYYNGEERAKGNILERFSAQQFPDLHSELNLSSLELGDSALYFCASSGIQGAKYGYTFGSGTRLTVV.

V usage is TRBV23-1 and J usage is TRBJ2-7; 7 bases align to TRBD1. TRBV23-1 carries the ORF label, with uncertain function. V gave up 6 bases and J gave up 5 bases; unmatched junction bases: 7. There are 13 residues in the CDR3. This chain's CDR3 is CASRQTGKNEQYF. As DNA, the CDR3 is TGCGCCAGCAGACAGACAGGGAAGAACGAGCAGTACTTC.

The chain has TRBV27 and TRBJ1-4; D unclear. CDR3 length equals 15 residues. Per the germline V gene, CDR1 is MNHEY and CDR2 is SMNVEV (reference sequence). Trimming removed 5 bases at V and 4 bases at J, with 14 bases between. The CDR3 DNA reads TGTGCCAGCAGTATAAGTCTAGCTTATAATGAAAAACTGTTTTTT. Translation: CASSISLAYNEKLFF.

This chain joins TRBV7-9 and TRBJ1-2; 8 bases fit TRBD1. V was clipped by 3 bases and J by 6 bases; unmatched bases: 12. The CDR3 extends over 16 amino acids. CDR1 and CDR2 (germline): SEHNR, FQNEAQ (reference sequence). The chain's CDR3 is CASSFNPAQGADGYTF. Written as DNA, the CDR3 is TGTGCCAGCAGCTTTAACCCCGCTCAGGGGGCTGATGGCTACACCTTC.

The chain has TRBV11-2 and TRBJ2-7; 8 nucleotides agree with TRBD2. The CDR3 is 14 residues long. The J segment lost 4 bases and the V segment lost 1 base, leaving 3 bases of the junction unmatched. Looked up from germline, CDR1 is SGHAT and CDR2 is FQNNGV. The CDR3 region has the DNA TGTGCCAGCAGCTTAGCACTAGCGGAATACGAGCAGTACTTC. This sequence encodes CASSLALAEYEQYF.

The chain is built from TRBV14 and TRBJ1-4; D remains ambiguous. The V and J ends lost 1 base and 4 bases respectively, with 7 bases between them. This CDR3 region has 14 residues. CDR1 is SGHDN and CDR2 is FVKESK in the germline V gene. As DNA, the CDR3 is TGTGCCAGCAGCCAAGGGGATTATAATGAAAAACTGTTTTTT. The encoded protein is CASSQGDYNEKLFF.

Concerning this clone: This sample includes further DNA sequences coding for the same CDR3. This rearrangement joins TRBV4-3 to TRBJ2-3; 10 positions agree with TRBD2. The CDR3 covers 16 residues. Trimming at V came to 4 bases and at J to 0 bases, leaving 4 bases not matched to a gene. Germline CDR1 and CDR2: LGHNA and YSLEER. The CDR3 is CASSPGLAESTDTQYF. As DNA, the CDR3 is TGCGCCAGCAGCCCAGGACTAGCGGAGAGCACAGATACGCAGTATTTT.

This sequence joins TRBV9 and TRBJ2-7; no clear D. This CDR3 contains 12 residues. Germline assignment: CDR1 SGDLS and CDR2 YYNGEE. Trimming took off 3 bases at V and 5 bases at J, with 9 bases between the two ends. DNA for the CDR3: TGTGCCAGCAGCGGCCGAACACACGAGCAGTACTTC. Protein sequence: CASSGRTHEQYF.

CDR3 amino acids: CASSVREITDTQYF. The CDR3 nucleotides read TGCGCCAGCAGCGTTCGGGAAATCACAGATACGCAGTATTTT. The chain has TRBV5-1 and TRBJ2-3, with D possibly TRBD2 on 5 matching bases. Germline V gene sequence: CDR1 SGHRS, CDR2 YFSETQ. The CDR3 is made up of 14 amino acids. The V and J ends lost 4 bases and 2 bases respectively, with 11 bases between them.

The chain is built from TRBV30 and TRBJ2-1; perhaps TRBD2 as D (6 bases). V was trimmed by 3 bases and J by 1 base, leaving 7 bases between them. Per germline, CDR1 GTSNPN and CDR2 SVGIG (reference sequence). The CDR3 covers 13 residues. The DNA of the CDR3 is TGTGCCTGGAGGGGAGGATCCTACAATGAGCAGTTCTTC. This gives the protein CAWRGGSYNEQFF.

In DNA, the CDR3 is TGTGCCAGCAGCTTAGATGGGGGTTGGGCGCGGAATGAGCAGTTCTTC. It codes for CASSLDGGWARNEQFF. The chain is built from TRBV11-2 and TRBJ2-1; D is perhaps TRBD1 or TRBD2 (5 bases each). The length of the CDR3 is 16 residues. V lost 0 bases to trimming and J lost 7 bases, with 16 bases between them. The germline V gene encodes CDR1 SGHAT and CDR2 FQNNGV.

The chain has TRBV7-9 and TRBJ1-3; D unresolved. Deletions cut 5 bases from V and 0 bases from J, with 8 bases between. Germline V CDR1 and CDR2: SEHNR, FQNEAQ (reference sequence). This CDR3 has 14 amino acids. The CDR3 loop reads CASSRTYSGNTIYF. CDR3 in DNA: TGTGCCAGCAGCAGGACTTACTCTGGAAACACCATATATTTT.

The chain carries TRBV27 and TRBJ2-1, with 7 bases matching TRBD2. Germline V gives CDR1 MNHEY, CDR2 SMNVEV (reference sequence). Germline trimming cut 1 base from V and 7 bases from J; bases unmatched to any gene: 10. The CDR3 length is 16 residues. In DNA, the CDR3 is TGTGCCAGCAGTTTATGGGCTAGCGGTACCCCTAATGAGCAGTTCTTC. It yields the protein CASSLWASGTPNEQFF.

The DNA of the CDR3 is TGTGCCATCAGCGCCGGGACAGAATTAACCAGCTCTGGAAACACCATATATTTT. This encodes CAISAGTELTSSGNTIYF. The chain joins TRBV10-3 to TRBJ1-3, with 7 positions matching TRBD1. The V gene's germline CDR1 is ENHRY and CDR2 SYGVKD. This CDR3 has 18 residues. The J segment lost 0 bases and the V segment lost 6 bases, leaving 14 bases of the junction unmatched.

This chain joins TRBV13 and TRBJ2-1; no reliable D call. Germline CDR1 and CDR2: PRHDT and FYEKMQ (reference sequence). Trimming took 0 bases from V and 0 from J, leaving 9 bases between them. The CDR3 spans 16 residues. The CDR3 loop is CASSLGPSSSYNEQFF. Written as DNA, the CDR3 is TGTGCCAGCAGCTTAGGTCCCTCGAGCTCCTACAATGAGCAGTTCTTC.

This rearrangement joins TRBV7-9 to TRBJ1-2; 7 positions agree with TRBD1. In germline, CDR1 is SEHNR, CDR2 FQNEAQ (reference sequence). There are 16 residues in the CDR3. Germline trimming cut 1 base from V and 6 bases from J; bases unmatched to any gene: 11. The CDR3 is CASSLEGAGTANGYTF. DNA of the CDR3: TGTGCCAGCAGCTTAGAGGGGGCCGGGACAGCAAATGGCTACACCTTC. Complete variable domain (other parts from reference TRBV7-9 and TRBJ1-2): DTGVSQNPRHKITKRGQNVTFRCDPISEHNRLYWYRQTLGQGPEFLTYFQNEAQLEKSRLLSDRFSAERPKGSFSTLEIQRTEQGDSAMYLCASSLEGAGTANGYTFGSGTRLTVV.